This T cell receptor (beta chain) was profiled in a study of blood T cell repertoires in COVID-19. About the research overall: COVID-19 samples collected from the United States, Italy and Spain covered acute and convalescent phases. PBMCs, B-cell-depleted T cells, or T cells were the source of the cDNA or gDNA that made up the material.

There are 14 residues in the CDR3. The V end was cut by 2 bases, the J end by 6 bases, with 14 bases between. Germline CDR1 is SGHVS and CDR2 is FQNEAQ. In the original workflow: Amplified reference gene primers provided the basis for estimating nucleated cell counts. Clones were sequenced by immunoSEQ multiplex PCR, and TCRdb holds only the in-frame ones, with some missing. The V and J calls and the clone size are those of that table, but D and trimming were determined from the DNA. Of over 130,000 clones listed, just over 85% are singletons. The source is a man in his 70s with acute or convalescent COVID-19. V and J are TRBV7-8 and TRBJ2-7; D not certain. Sequencing input: peripheral blood. This CDR3 is CASSLRFGSREQYF. The CDR3 DNA follows: TGTGCCAGCAGCTTAAGGTTCGGTAGCCGCGAGCAGTACTTC.